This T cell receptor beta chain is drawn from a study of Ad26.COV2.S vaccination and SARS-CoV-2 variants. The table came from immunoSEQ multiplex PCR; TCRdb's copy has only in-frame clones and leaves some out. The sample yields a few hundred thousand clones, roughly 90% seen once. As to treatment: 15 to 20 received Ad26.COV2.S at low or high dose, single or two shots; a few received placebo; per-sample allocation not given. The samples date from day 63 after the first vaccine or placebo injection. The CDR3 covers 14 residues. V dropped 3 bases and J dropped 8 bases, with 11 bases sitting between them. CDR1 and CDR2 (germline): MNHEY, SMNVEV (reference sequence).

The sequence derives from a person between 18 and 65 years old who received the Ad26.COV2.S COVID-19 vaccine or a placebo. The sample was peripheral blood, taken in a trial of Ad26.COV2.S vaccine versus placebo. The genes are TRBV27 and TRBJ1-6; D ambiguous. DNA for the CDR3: TGTGCCAGCAGTTTCTTCGCAGGCGATTCACCCCTCCACTTT. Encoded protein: CASSFFAGDSPLHF.